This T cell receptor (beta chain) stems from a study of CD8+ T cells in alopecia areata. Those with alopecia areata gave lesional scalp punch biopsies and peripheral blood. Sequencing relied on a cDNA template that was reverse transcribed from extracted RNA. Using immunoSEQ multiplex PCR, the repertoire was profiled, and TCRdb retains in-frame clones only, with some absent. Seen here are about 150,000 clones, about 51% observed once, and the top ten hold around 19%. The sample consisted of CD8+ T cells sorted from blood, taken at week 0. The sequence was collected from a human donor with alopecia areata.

CDR3 protein: CAWGKGSTGTDTQYF. The CDR3 DNA is TGTGCCTGGGGCAAAGGGAGCACGGGCACAGATACGCAGTATTTT. The J gene is TRBJ2-3, the V gene TRBV30; D might be TRBD2 (5 bases). Germline lookup yields CDR1 GTSNPN and CDR2 SVGIG (reference sequence). V was trimmed by 5 bases and J by 1 base, leaving 16 bases between them. This CDR3 is 15 amino acids long.